This passage covers 21 T cell receptor beta chains from one sample sequenced in a study of cytomegalovirus exposure and HLA in healthy donors. It was with 60 Vbeta and 13 Jbeta primers that the PCR ran. Sequencing used immunoSEQ multiplex PCR; TCRdb keeps in-frame clones, though not all of them. This table has approximately 61,000 clones, about 80% appearing once. The sample consisted of PBMCs. These receptors originate from a man between 45 and 60 years old in good health and CMV-seropositive.

A few counts support this clone. The chain has TRBV6-1 and TRBJ2-1; TRBD2 matches 8 bases. CDR3 length equals 14 residues. The junction had 5 bases not matched to a gene; V was cut back by 6 bases and J by 4 bases. Per the germline V gene, CDR1 is MNHNS and CDR2 is SASEGT. The CDR3 DNA follows: TGTGCCAGCAGACGTAGCGGGACATACAATGAGCAGTTCTTC. Translation: CASRRSGTYNEQFF.

This CDR3 is CASRPLDRVREQYF. As DNA, the CDR3 is TGTGCCAGCAGACCGCTCGACAGGGTGCGGGAGCAGTACTTC. This rearrangement joins TRBV6-5 to TRBJ2-7; 7 bases are a match to TRBD1. Unmatched junction bases numbered 12, after V lost 6 bases and J lost 7 bases. CDR3 length equals 14 residues. CDR1 is MNHEY and CDR2 is SVGAGI in the germline V gene.

A remark on this clone: At one boundary the junction diverges from the germline segment, which might be a read error. The chain carries TRBV7-9 and TRBJ2-5; D gene uncertain. The CDR3 length is 12 residues. Looked up from germline, CDR1 is SEHNR and CDR2 is FQNEAQ (reference sequence). In nucleotides, the CDR3 is TGTTCCAGCAGCTGTAACTGGGAGACCCAGTACTTC. It codes for CSSSCNWETQYF.

Worth noting for this clone: Compared with germline, one end of the junction differs, possibly owing to a read error. V and J are TRBV7-9 and TRBJ1-4; D unclear. The germline CDR1 and CDR2 sequences are SEHNR and FQNEAQ (reference sequence). This CDR3 is built from 15 residues. The CDR3 bases are TGTTCCAGCAGCCCTGACGGAGCAACTAATGAAAAACTGTTTTTT. Translating gives CSSSPDGATNEKLFF.

This clone is classed as medium-sized. Other nucleotide sequences in the sample specify the same CDR3. The V and J genes are TRBV6-1 and TRBJ1-6; 10 bases are shared with TRBD1. With 4 bases clipped from V and 13 bases from J, the junction kept 13 bases outside the gene matches. The CDR3 length is 16 residues. Germline values: CDR1 MNHNS, CDR2 SASEGT. CDR3 amino acids: CASSAKTGGRPGPLHF. For the CDR3, the DNA is TGTGCCAGCAGTGCCAAGACAGGGGGCAGGCCAGGGCCCCTCCACTTT.

The chain joins TRBV7-2 to TRBJ1-6, with 7 positions matching TRBD1. J lost 7 bases, V lost 1 base, and 1 base had no gene match. This CDR3 comprises 14 residues. The germline CDR1 and CDR2 sequences are SGHTA and FQGNSA. This CDR3 reads CASSLVQGNSPLHF. The CDR3 DNA reads as TGTGCCAGCAGCTTAGTACAGGGGAATTCACCCCTCCACTTT.

On this clone: Additional DNA sequences in this sample encode the identical CDR3. The rearrangement links TRBV29-1 to TRBJ2-7; 13 nucleotides match TRBD2. Germline CDR1 SQVTM, CDR2 ANQGSEA. Trimming removed 4 bases from V and 7 bases from J; junction bases left unmatched: 7. This CDR3 comprises 14 residues. Here the CDR3 reads CSVAGLAGVGEQYF. The CDR3, as DNA: TGCAGCGTTGCCGGACTAGCGGGAGTTGGTGAGCAGTACTTC.

The V gene is TRBV6-1, the J gene TRBJ2-3; D is possibly TRBD2 (5 bases). Trimming removed 5 bases at V and 8 bases at J, with 8 bases between. The V gene's germline CDR1 is MNHNS and CDR2 SASEGT. The CDR3 runs 11 residues. In DNA form, the CDR3 reads TGTGCCAGCAGTCCTAGCTCTACGCAGTATTTT. Its protein product is CASSPSSTQYF.

The chain links TRBV9 to TRBJ2-4; maybe TRBD1 (5 bases). V was shortened by 2 bases and J by 1 base, with 13 bases between the two germline ends. CDR1 is SGDLS, CDR2 YYNGEE, per germline. The CDR3 length is 16 residues. This chain's CDR3 is CASSVGAGKAKNIQYF. The CDR3, as DNA: TGTGCCAGCAGCGTTGGGGCAGGGAAGGCCAAAAACATTCAGTACTTC. The full variable domain, with the rest looked up from reference TRBV9 and TRBJ2-4, is DSGVTQTPKHLITATGQRVTLRCSPRSGDLSVYWYQQSLDQGLQFLIQYYNGEERAKGNILERFSAQQFPDLHSELNLSSLELGDSALYFCASSVGAGKAKNIQYFGAGTRLSVL.

The genes are TRBV7-9 and TRBJ2-7, with D unclear. Germline CDR1 and CDR2: SEHNR and FQNEAQ (reference sequence). Trimming pared 5 bases from V and 0 bases from J, leaving 14 bases between. CDR3 length: 15 amino acids. The CDR3 protein is CASSPDFTSSYEQYF. The CDR3 DNA sequence: TGTGCCAGCAGCCCCGACTTTACGAGCTCCTACGAGCAGTACTTC.

The V gene is TRBV7-5, the J gene TRBJ2-7; the DNA was not used to check the table's D call, TRBD2. TRBV7-5 represents a pseudogene. The CDR3 has 14 amino acids. The CDR3 region is CASSALAGAYEQYF. DNA for the CDR3: TGTGCCAGCAGCGCATTAGCGGGGGCCTACGAGCAGTACTTC.

This chain connects TRBV30 to TRBJ2-1; TRBD2 agrees at 7 bases. The germline gives CDR1 GTSNPN, CDR2 SVGIG (reference sequence). V gave up 7 bases and J gave up 0 bases; unmatched junction bases: 3. The CDR3 consists of 13 residues. In nucleotides, the CDR3 is TGTGCCTACCTAGCGGACTCCTACAATGAGCAGTTCTTC. Its protein product is CAYLADSYNEQFF.

In DNA, the CDR3 is TGTGCCAGCAGCTTCAGGGATTCCTATGGCTACACCTTC. This gives the protein CASSFRDSYGYTF. J is TRBJ1-2 and V is TRBV7-9; a possible D gene is TRBD1 (5 bases). Per the germline V gene, CDR1 is SEHNR and CDR2 is FQNEAQ (reference sequence). CDR3 length: 13 residues. The germline V and J ends were trimmed by 3 bases and 4 bases, with 9 bases remaining between them.

The table lists this clone with many counts. The same CDR3 also results from other DNA sequences found in this sample. The chain combines TRBV30 with TRBJ2-3; 7 bases fit TRBD2. V lost 4 bases to trimming and J lost 7 bases; unmatched junction nucleotides: 2. This CDR3 has 11 amino acids. Germline CDR1 is GTSNPN and CDR2 is SVGIG (reference sequence). The CDR3 region is CAWTSGNTQYF. CDR3 nucleotides: TGTGCCTGGACTAGCGGTAATACGCAGTATTTT.

This clone was counted between two and nine times. The chain joins TRBV27 to TRBJ1-1; 8 bases match TRBD1. The CDR3 runs to 13 residues. The V segment lost 6 bases and the J segment 4 bases; nucleotides outside the gene matches: 4. In germline, CDR1 is MNHEY, CDR2 SMNVEV (reference sequence). The CDR3 protein is CASRDRVFTEAFF. The DNA of the CDR3 is TGTGCCAGCAGGGACAGGGTGTTCACTGAAGCTTTCTTT.

This clone was counted once. CDR3 in amino acids: CASSLKSGREVGINEQFF. CDR3 nucleotides: TGTGCCAGCAGCTTAAAGTCCGGACGGGAGGTCGGGATCAATGAGCAGTTCTTC. The chain joins TRBV7-2 to TRBJ2-1; 7 bases line up with TRBD2. J gave up 6 bases and V 2 bases, and 16 bases lay outside the gene matches. The CDR3 contains 18 residues. Germline-derived CDR1 and CDR2 are SGHTA and FQGNSA.

V gene TRBV7-9 combines with J gene TRBJ2-2; a weak D match, TRBD2 (6 bases). The V and J ends lost 6 bases and 6 bases respectively, with 8 bases between them. The CDR3 has 12 residues. Germline V lookup: CDR1 SEHNR, CDR2 FQNEAQ (reference sequence). CDR3 sequence (DNA): TGTGCCAGCAGTCCTAGCGCCGGGGAGCTGTTTTTT. It is translated as CASSPSAGELFF.

This sequence joins TRBV6-5 and TRBJ1-1; D is uncertain. Germline values: CDR1 MNHEY, CDR2 SVGAGI. The CDR3 extends over 13 amino acids. V lost 6 bases to trimming and J lost 4 bases, with 12 bases between them. The CDR3 is CASSNGVGTEAFF. The CDR3 bases are TGTGCCAGCAGCAACGGGGTGGGCACTGAAGCTTTCTTT.

This clone came up once. This chain uses TRBV5-4 with TRBJ2-5; D might be TRBD1 (6 bases). The assigned J gene may be wrong: the sequence end matches TRBJ2-7 better. The CDR3 length is 13 residues. CDR1 and CDR2 (germline): SGHNT, YYREEE (reference sequence). The CDR3 DNA sequence: TGTGCCAGCAGCTTGGCAGGGGTCTACGAGCAGTACTTC. Amino acid sequence: CASSLAGVYEQYF.

V gene TRBV14 combines with J gene TRBJ2-3; TRBD1 aligns across 7 bases. The CDR3 spans 17 residues. Germline CDR1 SGHDN, CDR2 FVKESK. J gave up 2 bases and V 1 base, and 9 bases lay outside the gene matches. Here the CDR3 reads CASSQGGGQPATDTQYF. Written as DNA, the CDR3 is TGTGCCAGCAGCCAAGGTGGGGGACAGCCAGCCACAGATACGCAGTATTTT.

The gene calls are TRBV7-2 and TRBJ2-5; 13 nucleotides agree with TRBD2. Losses at the gene ends were 7 bases for V and 7 bases for J; bases not matched to a gene: 9. From germline, CDR1 is SGHTA and CDR2 FQGNSA. The CDR3 runs 15 residues. Here the CDR3 reads CASTALAGGRGTQYF. CDR3 in DNA: TGTGCCAGCACTGCACTAGCGGGGGGGCGGGGGACCCAGTACTTC. The full variable domain, in which reference TRBV7-2 and TRBJ2-5 provide the parts outside the CDR3, is GAGVSQSPSNKVTEKGKDVELRCDPISGHTALYWYRQSLGQGLEFLIYFQGNSAPDKSGLPSDRFSAERTGGSVSTLTIQRTQQEDSAVYLCASTALAGGRGTQYFGPGTRLLVL.